This TCR beta chain was observed in a study of blood T cell repertoires in COVID-19. Background on the study: T cells, B-cell-depleted T cells, or PBMCs supplied cDNA or gDNA.

The CDR3 has 15 residues. Germline CDR1 reads SGHRS; CDR2 reads YFSETQ. The ends were cut back, 2 bases at V and 3 bases at J, with 14 bases in the middle. The repertoire was sequenced with immunoSEQ multiplex PCR; TCRdb's copy has only in-frame clones and lacks some. The table lists roughly 280,000 clones, roughly 89% of them singletons. Adults between roughly 18 and 89 years of age took part from 20 to 25 US areas. Donors were grouped by their self-reported clinical history. Sequencing was carried out using PBMCs or T cells enriched from blood (not recorded which). This TCR was recovered from a woman aged 60-70 years who had recovered from COVID-19. The chain has TRBV5-1 and TRBJ1-1; D is possibly TRBD1 (6 bases). Here the CDR3 DNA reads TGCGCCAGCAGCTTAGAACAGGGATCCTACACTGAAGCTTTCTTT. Its translation: CASSLEQGSYTEAFF.